Only one count was recorded for the clone carrying this T cell receptor beta chain. The antigen is undetermined. Documented time point: recipient sample about 28 days before transplant, after cytoreduction. Recipients were bled about 28 days pretransplant and at posttransplant days 30, 100, 180. CDR3 length: 16 amino acids. V lost 4 bases and J 6 bases, leaving 16 bases between the germline ends. Germline V gene data show CDR1 as SGHVS and CDR2 as FNYEAQ. The data were taken from a study of T cell clonotyping in hematopoietic cell transplantation. Sequencing was performed with immunoSEQ multiplex PCR; in TCRdb, only in-frame clones are kept and a portion is missing. The sample holds tens of thousands of clones; 85% are singletons and the top ten take roughly 3.1%. General study points: No sorting was done, leaving CD4 and CD8 contributions mixed.

This material consisted of peripheral blood mononuclear cells, taken before stem cell transplant. The rearrangement links TRBV7-6 to TRBJ1-6, with D tentatively TRBD1 (6 bases). This receptor was identified in a man aged 55 to 69 with acute myeloid leukemia. Some clones in this sample may be carry-over from other donors' samples. The DNA of the CDR3 is TGTGCCAGCAGCTCAGGCCATCAGGGGCTTAATTCACCCCTCCACTTT. It specifies CASSSGHQGLNSPLHF.